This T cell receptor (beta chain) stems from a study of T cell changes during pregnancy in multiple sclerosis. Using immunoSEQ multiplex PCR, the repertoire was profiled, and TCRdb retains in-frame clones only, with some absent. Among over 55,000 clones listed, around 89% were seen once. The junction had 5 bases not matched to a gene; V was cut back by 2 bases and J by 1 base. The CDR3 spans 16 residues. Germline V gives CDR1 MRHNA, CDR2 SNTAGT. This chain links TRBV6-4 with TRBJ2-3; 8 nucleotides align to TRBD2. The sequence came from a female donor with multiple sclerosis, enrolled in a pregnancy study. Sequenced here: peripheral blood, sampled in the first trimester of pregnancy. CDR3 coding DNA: TGTGCCAGCAGTGACGAGTCGGGGGGGGGCACAGATACGCAGTATTTT. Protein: CASSDESGGGTDTQYF.